This T cell receptor (beta chain) appears in the sequencing data of a study of cytomegalovirus exposure and HLA in healthy donors. The PCR used 60 Vbeta and 13 Jbeta primers. The data were produced by immunoSEQ multiplex PCR, yet TCRdb's version contains in-frame clones alone and is incomplete. The repertoire holds more than 90,000 clones, with roughly 79% as singletons. As for this clone: The antigen is undetermined.

Regarding donors, all were healthy bone marrow donors. Whole-study results and caveats: Available immune exposure information covered CMV serostatus only. Later analysis identified several of the most significant clusters that appeared linked to common viral pathogens. Donors were assumed by presence/absence analyses to have roughly uniform sequencing depth.

Sequenced material: PBMCs. This sequence was found in a woman in her 70s in good health and CMV-seropositive.

The CDR3 loop is CATSPETGNYGYTF. DNA for the CDR3: TGTGCCACCAGCCCCGAGACAGGGAACTATGGCTACACCTTC. The chain is built from TRBV15 and TRBJ1-2, with 7 bases lining up with TRBD1. This CDR3 comprises 14 residues. CDR1 and CDR2 (germline): LNHNV, YYDKDF (reference sequence). V trimming: 5 bases; J trimming: 2 bases; junction bases outside the gene matches: 5.